The sequence of this T cell receptor beta chain was determined in a study of human T cells and chemical hapten exposure. Time point meaning: pre-sensitization, week 0. Treatment noted: therapeutic diphenylcyclopropenone sensitization with weekly scalp DPC. This clonotype has ten or more counts. TCRdb independently ran MiXCR on the RACE reads; one entry per CDR3 protein. The data contain 45,000 to 60,000 distinct CDR3 sequences, about a tenth of them seen just once; the ten biggest clones take up about 14%. The length of the CDR3 is 12 residues. The V and J ends lost 6 bases and 4 bases respectively, with 10 bases between them.

The chain couples TRBV12-3 or TRBV12-4 to TRBJ2-7; D ambiguous. This clonotype was sampled from a woman in her 40s with alopecia areata. Some clones in this sample may be carry-over from other donors' samples. This specimen was whole blood, taken in connection with sensitization to the hapten diphenylcyclopropenone (DPC). CDR3 protein: CASSLIGYEQYF. CDR3 coding DNA: TGTGCCAGCAGCCTGATCGGGTACGAGCAGTACTTC.